A single sample gave rise to the 32 T cell receptor beta chains below, sequenced in a study of cytomegalovirus exposure and HLA in healthy donors. Vbeta (60) and Jbeta (13) primers were used in the PCR. The data were produced by immunoSEQ multiplex PCR, yet TCRdb's version contains in-frame clones alone and is incomplete. The data show roughly 130,000 clones, 66% seen once. The sequenced sample was PBMCs. The source is a woman in her sixties in good health and CMV-seronegative.

Only one count was recorded for this clone. J is TRBJ2-2 and V is TRBV29-1, with D tentatively TRBD1 (6 bases). V was trimmed by 4 bases and J by 7 bases, leaving 10 bases between them. This CDR3 comprises 12 residues. Germline CDR1 and CDR2: SQVTM and ANQGSEA. CDR3 in amino acids: CSVGGGGGELFF. The CDR3 DNA follows: TGCAGCGTTGGAGGGGGTGGCGGGGAGCTGTTTTTT.

V gene TRBV5-4 combines with J gene TRBJ1-2; 9 bases are a match to TRBD1. After removal of 2 bases from V and 4 bases from J, the junction contained 9 bases not matched to a gene. Germline CDR1 and CDR2: SGHNT and YYREEE (reference sequence). The CDR3 loop spans 16 amino acids. CDR3 loop: CASSFTRTGAGYGYTF. The CDR3 region has the DNA TGTGCCAGCAGCTTCACTAGGACAGGGGCCGGCTATGGCTACACCTTC.

The chain carries TRBV7-2 and TRBJ2-1; possible D gene TRBD1, 6 bases. Germline loops: CDR1 SGHTA, CDR2 FQGNSA. This CDR3 is 14 amino acids long. V dropped 4 bases and J dropped 0 bases, with 7 bases sitting between them. As DNA, the CDR3 is TGTGCCAGCAGCTCGGACAGCTCCTACAATGAGCAGTTCTTC. Amino acids: CASSSDSSYNEQFF.

As regards this clone: At one end the junction does not follow the germline gene, possibly because of a read error. The chain is built from TRBV6-5 and TRBJ2-4; a possible D gene is TRBD2 (6 bases). CDR1 MNHEY and CDR2 SVGAGI come from the germline V gene. This CDR3 is 11 amino acids long. CDR3 in amino acids: CASSEAARGAF. The CDR3 DNA sequence: TGTGCCAGCAGTGAAGCCGCGCGGGGCGCCTTC.

The CDR3 here is CASRRVEVNSPLHF. CDR3 DNA sequence: TGTGCCAGCAGGAGGGTAGAAGTTAATTCACCCCTCCACTTT. V usage is TRBV5-6 and J usage is TRBJ1-6; D not resolved. V lost 5 bases and J lost 6, with 12 bases in between. CDR3 size: 14 residues. Germline V lookup: CDR1 SGHDT, CDR2 YYEEEE.

The chain carries TRBV19 and TRBJ1-5; 8 nucleotides align to TRBD1. V was clipped by 5 bases and J by 4 bases; unmatched bases: 4. Germline V CDR1 and CDR2: LNHDA, SQIVND (reference sequence). This CDR3 contains 14 residues. CDR3 DNA sequence: TGTGCCAGTAGTCTCCGACAGGGGAATCAGCCCCAGCATTTT. Amino acids: CASSLRQGNQPQHF. Using reference TRBV19 and TRBJ1-5 for the parts outside the CDR3, the full variable domain is DGGITQSPKYLFRKEGQNVTLSCEQNLNHDAMYWYRQDPGQGLRLIYYSQIVNDFQKGDIAEGYSVSREKKESFPLTVTSAQKNPTAFYLCASSLRQGNQPQHFGDGTRLSIL.

CDR3 in amino acids: CASSPRQGGNEKLFF. The CDR3, as DNA: TGCGCCAGCAGCCCGCGACAGGGGGGAAATGAAAAACTGTTTTTT. The J gene is TRBJ1-4, the V gene TRBV5-1; 9 bases agree with TRBD1. Germline-derived CDR1 and CDR2 are SGHRS and YFSETQ. V gave up 4 bases and J gave up 5 bases; unmatched junction bases: 6. The CDR3 runs 15 residues.

There are a few counts of this clone. V is TRBV5-1 and J is TRBJ2-1, with 8 positions matching TRBD2. The CDR3 extends over 15 amino acids. Germline CDR1 is SGHRS and CDR2 is YFSETQ. V was pared by 2 bases and J by 8 bases, with 9 bases of the junction left unmatched. CDR3 protein: CASSFGSGGRDEQFF. The CDR3 DNA reads as TGCGCCAGCAGCTTCGGGTCGGGGGGGAGGGATGAGCAGTTCTTC.

The chain is built from TRBV2 and TRBJ2-1; D ambiguous. Germline V gene sequence: CDR1 SNHLY, CDR2 FYNNEI. V dropped 2 bases and J dropped 12 bases, with 5 bases sitting between them. The CDR3 length is 10 residues. The CDR3 nucleotides are TGTGCCAGCAGTGAACCGTGGCAGTTCTTC. This sequence encodes CASSEPWQFF.

V and J are TRBV7-9 and TRBJ2-5, with a weak D call TRBD2 (5 bases). The DNA matches TRBJ2-7 better at its end, which makes the J call doubtful. The CDR3 spans 13 residues. Germline CDR1 and CDR2: SEHNR and FQNEAQ (reference sequence). This chain's CDR3 is CASSSSGAGEQYF. DNA for the CDR3: TGTGCCAGCAGCTCATCCGGCGCGGGCGAGCAGTACTTC.

This chain links TRBV5-1 with TRBJ1-1; 9 bases fit TRBD1. Germline CDR1 reads SGHRS; CDR2 reads YFSETQ. This CDR3 has 14 residues. Losses at the gene ends were 4 bases for V and 4 bases for J; bases not matched to a gene: 5. The CDR3 region is CASSPRQGGTEAFF. DNA for the CDR3: TGCGCCAGCAGCCCTAGACAGGGGGGCACTGAAGCTTTCTTT.

V usage is TRBV5-5 and J usage is TRBJ2-7, with 8 bases lining up with TRBD1. Germline V gene lookup returns CDR1 SGHKS and CDR2 YYEKEE (reference sequence). Trimming removed 4 bases from V and 6 bases from J; junction bases left unmatched: 12. This CDR3 is built from 15 residues. CDR3 residues: CASSVSSRTGIEQYF. CDR3 coding DNA: TGTGCCAGCAGCGTCTCGAGTAGGACAGGGATCGAGCAGTACTTC.

This clone was seen a few times. The rearrangement links TRBV19 to TRBJ1-1, with D unclear. Germline V CDR1 and CDR2: LNHDA, SQIVND (reference sequence). V lost 7 bases, J lost 4 bases, and 13 bases lay in between. The CDR3 has 13 amino acids. CDR3 sequence reads: CASTQEGLTEAFF. In DNA, the CDR3 is TGTGCCAGTACCCAGGAGGGCCTCACTGAAGCTTTCTTT.

This clone was seen more than once but under ten times. This rearrangement joins TRBV9 to TRBJ1-1; D may be TRBD1 (5 bases). The CDR3 is 14 amino acids. From germline, CDR1 is SGDLS and CDR2 YYNGEE. V lost 1 base and J 1 base, leaving 8 bases between the germline ends. CDR3 coding DNA: TGTGCCAGCAGCGTACAGGGATCGAACACTGAAGCTTTCTTT. Translated, it gives CASSVQGSNTEAFF. The full variable domain, rest sourced from reference TRBV9 and TRBJ1-1, is DSGVTQTPKHLITATGQRVTLRCSPRSGDLSVYWYQQSLDQGLQFLIQYYNGEERAKGNILERFSAQQFPDLHSELNLSSLELGDSALYFCASSVQGSNTEAFFGQGTRLTVV.

The CDR3 sequence: CASSSSSGRTDTQYF. For the CDR3, the DNA is TGTGCCAGCAGCTCCTCTAGCGGGAGAACAGATACGCAGTATTTT. The chain uses TRBV7-2 and TRBJ2-3, with 10 positions matching TRBD2. The J segment lost 3 bases and the V segment lost 4 bases, leaving 4 bases of the junction unmatched. Germline values: CDR1 SGHTA, CDR2 FQGNSA. The length of the CDR3 is 15 residues.

This chain links TRBV5-1 with TRBJ2-7, with TRBD2 matching 12 bases. With 4 bases clipped from V and 1 base from J, the junction kept 6 bases outside the gene matches. The CDR3 totals 16 residues. The germline gives CDR1 SGHRS, CDR2 YFSETQ. The CDR3 coding sequence is TGCGCCAGCAGCCTCACGACTAGCGGGGGATCCTACGAGCAGTACTTC. Its protein product is CASSLTTSGGSYEQYF. Variable domain in full (rest from reference TRBV5-1 and TRBJ2-7): KAGVTQTPRYLIKTRGQQVTLSCSPISGHRSVSWYQQTPGQGLQFLFEYFSETQRNKGNFPGRFSGRQFSNSRSEMNVSTLELGDSALYLCASSLTTSGGSYEQYFGPGTRLTVT.

The V and J genes are TRBV28 and TRBJ2-7, with D tentatively TRBD2 (7 bases). The CDR3 runs to 15 residues. Looked up from germline, CDR1 is MDHEN and CDR2 is SYDVKM. Trimming removed 5 bases at V and 5 bases at J, with 19 bases between. Written as DNA, the CDR3 is TGTGCCAGCAGTACCCCTCTGCGGGGGCTCAACGAGCAGTACTTC. This sequence encodes CASSTPLRGLNEQYF.

The V gene is TRBV5-4, the J gene TRBJ1-4; maybe TRBD1 (5 bases). CDR3 size: 16 residues. Germline values: CDR1 SGHNT, CDR2 YYREEE (reference sequence). The germline V and J ends were trimmed by 4 bases and 3 bases, with 16 bases remaining between them. The DNA of the CDR3 is TGTGCCAGCAGCAGCGGGACCGCGTGGCCTAATGAAAAACTGTTTTTT. It yields the protein CASSSGTAWPNEKLFF. Full variable domain (remainder filled in from reference TRBV5-4 and TRBJ1-4): ETGVTQSPTHLIKTRGQQVTLRCSSQSGHNTVSWYQQALGQGPQFIFQYYREEENGRGNFPPRFSGLQFPNYSSELNVNALELDDSALYLCASSSGTAWPNEKLFFGSGTQLSVL.

The V and J genes are TRBV19 and TRBJ2-5, with 10 nucleotides matching TRBD2. Germline CDR1 and CDR2: LNHDA and SQIVND (reference sequence). With 6 bases clipped from V and 0 bases from J, the junction kept 7 bases outside the gene matches. This CDR3 is built from 16 residues. The CDR3 DNA reads as TGTGCCAGTAGCCATCGACTAGCGGGCTACCAAGAGACCCAGTACTTC. It codes for CASSHRLAGYQETQYF.

As for this clone: Other DNA sequences from this sample encode an identical CDR3 as well. V gene TRBV11-2 combines with J gene TRBJ2-7; D is undetermined. CDR3 length: 14 amino acids. Trimming left V 1 base short and J 3 bases short, with 10 bases between. Germline loops: CDR1 SGHAT, CDR2 FQNNGV. CDR3 sequence (DNA): TGTGCCAGCAGCTTAGGTGGCAGGTTCTACGAGCAGTACTTC. Its translation is CASSLGGRFYEQYF.

This clone appeared a few times. This chain connects TRBV28 to TRBJ2-7; 11 bases agree with TRBD1. The CDR3 has 15 residues. From germline, CDR1 is MDHEN and CDR2 SYDVKM. Unmatched junction bases numbered 8, after V lost 3 bases and J lost 7 bases. DNA of the CDR3: TGTGCCAGCAGTTTCACCGGGACAGGGGGTCTTGAGCAGTACTTC. As protein: CASSFTGTGGLEQYF.

The chain couples TRBV9 to TRBJ2-3; the match to TRBD2 covers 10 bases. V gave up 3 bases and J gave up 11 bases; unmatched junction bases: 12. Germline CDR1 and CDR2: SGDLS and YYNGEE. This CDR3 spans 15 amino acids. This CDR3 is CASSAQAGGRGMQYF. The CDR3 coding sequence is TGTGCCAGCAGCGCTCAAGCGGGGGGGCGAGGTATGCAGTATTTT.

CDR3 in DNA: TGTGCCACGACGCGGGCTAGGGACACCGGGGAGCTGTTTTTT. This translates into CATTRARDTGELFF. This chain links TRBV10-3 with TRBJ2-2, with a tentative D call TRBD2 (5 bases). Germline V CDR1 and CDR2: ENHRY, SYGVKD. The CDR3 is made up of 14 amino acids. Trimming pared 10 bases from V and 3 bases from J, leaving 15 bases between.

The chain joins TRBV27 to TRBJ1-2; TRBD1 matches 12 bases. Germline V gene sequence: CDR1 MNHEY, CDR2 SMNVEV (reference sequence). V lost 8 bases and J lost 5; bases outside the gene matches: 9. This CDR3 contains 15 residues. The CDR3 reads CASGAAGQGAYGYTF. CDR3 DNA sequence: TGTGCCAGCGGCGCCGCGGGACAGGGGGCGTATGGCTACACCTTC.

The chain is built from TRBV27 and TRBJ2-3; D is perhaps TRBD1 (5 bases). Trimming left V 0 bases short and J 3 bases short, with 10 bases between. The germline V gene has CDR1 MNHEY and CDR2 SMNVEV (reference sequence). The CDR3 covers 15 residues. The CDR3 DNA sequence: TGTGCCAGCAGTTTATCCCAGGGAACGACAGATACGCAGTATTTT. It encodes CASSLSQGTTDTQYF.

J is TRBJ2-3 and V is TRBV25-1; tentative D call: TRBD2 (6 bases). V was cut by 1 base and J by 2 bases, with 10 bases left in between. CDR3 length: 15 residues. Germline V lookup: CDR1 MGHDK, CDR2 SYGVNS. CDR3 nucleotide sequence: TGTGCCAGCAGTGAATCTGCGGGAACCACAGATACGCAGTATTTT. Protein sequence: CASSESAGTTDTQYF.

The chain links TRBV14 to TRBJ2-7, with TRBD2 matching over 11 bases. With 1 base clipped from V and 0 bases from J, the junction kept 5 bases outside the gene matches. Germline lookup yields CDR1 SGHDN and CDR2 FVKESK. The CDR3 extends over 17 amino acids. The CDR3 nucleotides read TGTGCCAGCAGCCAAGGTCTAGCGGGAGGAGGCTCCTACGAGCAGTACTTC. This codes for CASSQGLAGGGSYEQYF.

This clone was counted between two and nine times. The chain couples TRBV10-3 to TRBJ1-1, with D possibly matching TRBD1 (5 bases). CDR3 size: 18 residues. Trimming removed 0 bases from V and 6 bases from J, with 23 bases in between. CDR1 is ENHRY and CDR2 is SYGVKD in the germline V gene. The CDR3 reads CAISESIFRGQGGSEAFF. The DNA of the CDR3 is TGTGCCATCAGTGAGTCGATTTTTAGAGGCCAGGGTGGGTCTGAAGCTTTCTTT.

This chain uses TRBV9 with TRBJ1-4; 7 nucleotides agree with TRBD1. The CDR3 sequence is 14 residues long. V lost 3 bases, J lost 5 bases, and 4 bases stayed unmatched. Germline loops: CDR1 SGDLS, CDR2 YYNGEE. CDR3 in DNA: TGTGCCAGCAGCGAGGGGGACAGAAATGAAAAACTGTTTTTT. It is translated as CASSEGDRNEKLFF.

The gene calls are TRBV29-1 and TRBJ1-2, with D tentatively TRBD1 (5 bases). CDR1 SQVTM and CDR2 ANQGSEA come from the germline V gene. CDR3 size: 14 residues. With 0 bases removed from V and 7 bases from J, the gap between germline ends came to 15 bases. CDR3 region: CSVEDPIRRGGYTF. DNA of the CDR3: TGCAGCGTTGAAGATCCTATCAGGAGGGGTGGCTACACCTTC.

The V and J genes are TRBV21-1 and TRBJ1-1. TRBV21-1 is designated a pseudogene. The CDR3 sequence is 14 residues long. Here the CDR3 reads CASSKEDSGTEAFF. The CDR3 bases are TGTGCCAGCAGCAAAGAGGACTCTGGGACTGAAGCTTTCTTT.

The chain has TRBV7-2 and TRBJ2-7; perhaps TRBD1 as D (6 bases). This CDR3 has 15 amino acids. V was shortened by 0 bases and J by 2 bases, with 11 bases between the two germline ends. Germline CDR1 is SGHTA and CDR2 is FQGNSA. The CDR3 sequence is CASSLAGHGAYEQYF. The CDR3 DNA is TGTGCCAGCAGCTTAGCGGGACACGGAGCCTACGAGCAGTACTTC. The full variable domain, in which reference TRBV7-2 and TRBJ2-7 provide the parts outside the CDR3, is GAGVSQSPSNKVTEKGKDVELRCDPISGHTALYWYRQSLGQGLEFLIYFQGNSAPDKSGLPSDRFSAERTGGSVSTLTIQRTQQEDSAVYLCASSLAGHGAYEQYFGPGTRLTVT.